Following are 24 T cell receptor beta chains from one sample sequenced in a study of blood T cell repertoires in COVID-19. Generated by immunoSEQ multiplex PCR, the TCRdb table keeps only in-frame clones and is missing some. The repertoire includes more than 120,000 clones, roughly 90% of them detected once, and 0.8% to 0.95% sits in the top ten. The specimen was peripheral blood. These receptors originate from a woman in her 50s with acute or convalescent COVID-19.

This clone was recorded once. This sequence joins TRBV4-1 and TRBJ1-2; 9 positions match TRBD1. V trimming: 0 bases; J trimming: 7 bases; junction bases outside the gene matches: 12. The germline V gene has CDR1 MGHRA and CDR2 YSYEKL. The CDR3 contains 17 residues. CDR3 region: CASSQEKLRGTGIGYTF. The CDR3 coding sequence is TGCGCCAGCAGCCAAGAAAAACTTCGCGGGACAGGGATTGGCTACACCTTC.

The J gene is TRBJ1-2, the V gene TRBV6-5; TRBD1 matches 8 bases. Germline-derived CDR1 and CDR2 are MNHEY and SVGAGI. The V gene end was trimmed by 4 bases and the J gene end by 5 bases; junction bases not matched to a gene: 6. CDR3 length: 14 amino acids. The CDR3 bases are TGTGCCAGCAGTTCAGGGGGCCGTCAATATGGCTACACCTTC. It is translated as CASSSGGRQYGYTF.

This sequence joins TRBV27 and TRBJ2-1, with 9 bases lining up with TRBD1. Germline CDR1 reads MNHEY; CDR2 reads SMNVEV (reference sequence). The CDR3 spans 15 residues. V trimming: 3 bases; J trimming: 6 bases; junction bases outside the gene matches: 6. The CDR3 sequence is CASSFIGQGSNEQFF. The DNA of the CDR3 is TGTGCCAGCAGTTTCATCGGACAGGGGAGCAATGAGCAGTTCTTC.

The V gene is TRBV3-1 (or the pseudogene TRBV3-2), the J gene TRBJ2-2, with TRBD2 identical over 9 bases. Per the germline V gene, CDR1 is LGHDT and CDR2 is YNNKEL (reference sequence). The CDR3 has 19 amino acids. The junction had 12 bases not matched to a gene; V was cut back by 2 bases and J by 2 bases. CDR3 protein: CASSQHAQPGLANTGELFF. CDR3 coding DNA: TGTGCCAGCAGCCAACACGCCCAACCGGGACTAGCCAACACCGGGGAGCTGTTTTTT.

The chain combines TRBV6-4 with TRBJ2-1, with 11 bases identical to TRBD2. J gave up 8 bases and V 6 bases, and 3 bases lay outside the gene matches. Germline lookup yields CDR1 MRHNA and CDR2 SNTAGT. The CDR3 is made up of 13 amino acids. The CDR3 DNA reads as TGTGCCAGCAGCGGGGGACTAGCGGATGAGCAGTTCTTC. As protein: CASSGGLADEQFF.

The chain has TRBV10-3 and TRBJ1-1; a weak D match, TRBD1 (6 bases). Germline-derived CDR1 and CDR2 are ENHRY and SYGVKD. Between the trimmed V and J ends, which lost 4 bases and 8 bases, there was a span of 17 bases. The CDR3 spans 14 residues. The CDR3 sequence: CAISAGPGVPEAFF. The CDR3 DNA is TGTGCCATCAGTGCAGGGCCAGGGGTACCAGAAGCTTTCTTT.

This clone was counted between two and nine times. The chain has TRBV28 and TRBJ2-7; TRBD2 might be the D (6 bases). The germline CDR1 and CDR2 sequences are MDHEN and SYDVKM. V was trimmed by 7 bases and J by 0 bases, leaving 13 bases between them. The CDR3 consists of 14 residues. The chain's CDR3 is CASNPGEDSYEQYF. CDR3 in DNA: TGTGCCAGCAACCCGGGGGAGGACTCCTACGAGCAGTACTTC.

The chain has TRBV30 and TRBJ1-3; no clear D gene. This CDR3 has 14 residues. Germline V lookup: CDR1 GTSNPN, CDR2 SVGIG (reference sequence). V was shortened by 1 base and J by 3 bases, with 10 bases between the two germline ends. The CDR3 loop reads CAWSGIRVGNTIYF. The CDR3 nucleotides are TGTGCCTGGAGTGGTATCCGGGTTGGAAACACCATATATTTT.

This sequence joins TRBV9 and TRBJ2-1, with 8 bases lining up with TRBD2. V trimming: 3 bases; J trimming: 0 bases; junction bases outside the gene matches: 2. The CDR3 extends over 15 amino acids. Germline values: CDR1 SGDLS, CDR2 YYNGEE. CDR3 residues: CASSDGTSSYNEQFF. The CDR3 DNA reads TGTGCCAGCAGCGACGGGACTAGCTCCTACAATGAGCAGTTCTTC.

This chain connects TRBV18 to TRBJ2-1; 9 bases fit TRBD1. Per the germline V gene, CDR1 is KGHSH and CDR2 is LQKENI. V lost 6 bases to trimming and J lost 7 bases; unmatched junction nucleotides: 7. This CDR3 is built from 14 residues. The CDR3 region is CASSQGQGRNEQFF. For the CDR3, the DNA is TGTGCCAGCTCTCAGGGACAGGGAAGGAATGAGCAGTTCTTC. Complete variable domain (other parts from reference TRBV18 and TRBJ2-1): NAGVMQNPRHLVRRRGQEARLRCSPMKGHSHVYWYRQLPEEGLKFMVYLQKENIIDESGMPKERFSAEFPKEGPSILRIQQVVRGDSAAYFCASSQGQGRNEQFFGPGTRLTVL.

The V gene is TRBV28, the J gene TRBJ1-1; TRBD1 matches at 9 bases. CDR3 length: 15 residues. J gave up 3 bases and V 2 bases, and 4 bases lay outside the gene matches. Germline assignment: CDR1 MDHEN and CDR2 SYDVKM. The CDR3 DNA sequence: TGTGCCAGCAGTTTAGCACAGGGGGCGTACACTGAAGCTTTCTTT. It codes for CASSLAQGAYTEAFF. The full variable domain, rest sourced from reference TRBV28 and TRBJ1-1, is DVKVTQSSRYLVKRTGEKVFLECVQDMDHENMFWYRQDPGLGLRLIYFSYDVKMKEKGDIPEGYSVSREKKERFSLILESASTNQTSMYLCASSLAQGAYTEAFFGQGTRLTVV.

The chain uses TRBV28 and TRBJ1-1, with 7 positions matching TRBD1. The CDR3 length is 16 residues. J lost 5 bases, V lost 2 bases, and 11 bases had no gene match. Per germline, CDR1 MDHEN and CDR2 SYDVKM. DNA for the CDR3: TGTGCCAGCAGTTTAGCCGAACAGGGGATGGGAACTGAAGCTTTCTTT. It specifies CASSLAEQGMGTEAFF.

The chain is built from TRBV19 and TRBJ2-7, with D maybe TRBD2 (6 bases). Trimming shortened V by 6 bases and J by 0 bases, and 12 bases separated the two germline ends. The CDR3 has 14 residues. Germline CDR1 is LNHDA and CDR2 is SQIVND (reference sequence). The CDR3 spells CASSPAGYSYEQYF. DNA of the CDR3: TGTGCCAGTAGCCCGGCGGGATACTCCTACGAGCAGTACTTC.

The gene calls are TRBV23-1 and TRBJ1-4, with TRBD1 matching 7 bases. TRBV23-1 is marked as an open reading frame, function uncertain. The ends lost 8 bases at V and 6 bases at J; junction bases unmatched: 9. The CDR3 is 14 amino acids. The CDR3, as DNA: TGCGCCAGCCGTCGTGGACAGGACTATGAAAAACTGTTTTTT. This codes for CASRRGQDYEKLFF.

The rearrangement joins TRBV30 to TRBJ2-3, with D maybe TRBD2 (5 bases). From germline, CDR1 is GTSNPN and CDR2 SVGIG (reference sequence). Trimming left V 0 bases short and J 4 bases short, with 14 bases between. The CDR3 length is 15 residues. The CDR3 DNA reads as TGTGCCTGGAGTGTAAGGCGGGCAGTTGCAGATACGCAGTATTTT. Translation gives CAWSVRRAVADTQYF.

The chain joins TRBV6-6 to TRBJ1-1, with D tentatively TRBD1 (5 bases). This CDR3 has 14 residues. The V gene's germline CDR1 is MNHNY and CDR2 SVGAGI (reference sequence). V lost 5 bases, J lost 4 bases, and 14 bases lay in between. CDR3 loop: CASSLKGWGTEAFF. The CDR3 DNA follows: TGTGCCAGCAGTCTTAAGGGGTGGGGCACTGAAGCTTTCTTT.

CDR3 in amino acids: CATSDLIASGSVNEQFF. CDR3 nucleotide sequence: TGTGCCACCAGTGATTTGATCGCTAGCGGGTCTGTCAATGAGCAGTTCTTC. This sequence joins TRBV24-1 and TRBJ2-1, with 8 bases fitting TRBD2. The CDR3 loop spans 17 amino acids. V gave up 0 bases and J gave up 6 bases; unmatched junction bases: 9. Germline CDR1 KGHDR, CDR2 SFDVKD.

The V and J genes are TRBV27 and TRBJ1-5; D uncertain. Deletions cut 3 bases from V and 6 bases from J, with 15 bases between. CDR1 and CDR2 (germline): MNHEY, SMNVEV (reference sequence). The length of the CDR3 is 15 residues. The CDR3, as DNA: TGTGCCAGCAGTTTTCAGGCATCAGATGGTCAGCCCCAGCATTTT. Protein product: CASSFQASDGQPQHF.

CDR3 residues: CASSVDHSGLAGGSDTQYF. The CDR3 coding sequence is TGTGCCAGCAGCGTAGATCATTCTGGGCTAGCGGGAGGATCAGATACGCAGTATTTT. The chain is built from TRBV9 and TRBJ2-3, with 11 bases matching TRBD2. The V and J ends lost 0 bases and 4 bases, in that order; junction bases with no gene match: 13. CDR1 SGDLS and CDR2 YYNGEE come from the germline V gene. The CDR3 totals 19 residues.

Written as DNA, the CDR3 is TGTGCCAGCAGCCTCGGGACAGGCGAACACTATGGCTACACCTTC. This sequence encodes CASSLGTGEHYGYTF. The chain links TRBV4-2 to TRBJ1-2; 8 bases map to TRBD1. This CDR3 has 15 amino acids. The V and J ends lost 4 bases and 3 bases, in that order; junction bases with no gene match: 7. CDR1 is LGHNA and CDR2 is YNFKEQ in the germline V gene.

The rearrangement joins TRBV28 to TRBJ2-1, with a possible D match to TRBD1 (5 bases). The CDR3 covers 13 residues. Germline V gene lookup returns CDR1 MDHEN and CDR2 SYDVKM. The V and J ends lost 5 bases and 6 bases respectively, with 11 bases between them. The CDR3 region is CASSTLTVNEQFF. The CDR3 DNA reads as TGTGCCAGCAGTACCCTGACAGTCAATGAGCAGTTCTTC.

About this clone: The identical CDR3 is also encoded by other nucleotide sequences in the sample. The J gene is TRBJ1-2, the V gene TRBV5-1; TRBD1 matches 7 bases. The CDR3 is made up of 14 amino acids. Looked up from germline, CDR1 is SGHRS and CDR2 is YFSETQ. J was trimmed by 6 bases and V by 0 bases; bases with no gene match: 5. The CDR3 here is CASSLDRGRDGYTF. For the CDR3, the DNA is TGCGCCAGCAGCTTGGACAGGGGACGTGATGGCTACACCTTC.

The chain couples TRBV6-5 to TRBJ1-1; possible D gene TRBD1, 5 bases. There are 13 residues in the CDR3. Trimming cost V 7 bases and J 4 bases, with 13 bases left between them. Germline V gene data show CDR1 as MNHEY and CDR2 as SVGAGI. The CDR3 sequence: CASTQVGLTEAFF. The CDR3 region has the DNA TGTGCCAGCACTCAGGTGGGGCTCACTGAAGCTTTCTTT.

The chain uses TRBV6-5 and TRBJ2-7; 10 nucleotides align to TRBD2. CDR3 length equals 15 residues. Looked up from germline, CDR1 is MNHEY and CDR2 is SVGAGI. With 4 bases clipped from V and 0 bases from J, the junction kept 3 bases outside the gene matches. CDR3 DNA sequence: TGTGCCAGCAGTTTAGCGGGGGGACTCTCCTACGAGCAGTACTTC. Encoded protein: CASSLAGGLSYEQYF.